The rows below give T cell receptor beta chains drawn from one sample of a study of T cell responses to AZD1222 COVID-19 vaccine. Profiled with immunoSEQ multiplex PCR; TCRdb holds only in-frame clones, not every one. The sample consists of around 180,000 clones, 87% of them appearing once. The specimen was peripheral blood, collected on day 0 of MenACWY control vaccination. Every receptor here comes from an adult in good health. CDR3s include the opening cysteine and the closing phenylalanine or tryptophan. A D gene is named only where the DNA matches it firmly.

>TRBD1|TRBJ2-7|TRBV28
CASSFGQGSYEQYF
TGTGCCAGCAGTTTCGGACAGGGATCATACGAGCAGTACTTC
>.|TRBJ2-7|TRBV15
CATSTYPTGPGIYEQYF
TGTGCCACCAGCACCTACCCGACAGGTCCGGGGATCTACGAGCAGTACTTC
>.|TRBJ1-4|TRBV7-9
CASSDPGPWEKLFF
TGTGCCAGCAGCGACCCGGGGCCGTGGGAAAAACTGTTTTTT
>.|TRBJ2-1|TRBV5-4
CASSLGGDNEQFF
TGTGCCAGCAGCTTGGGGGGGGACAATGAGCAGTTCTTC
>.|TRBJ1-5|TRBV15
CATSRVLGEPQHF
TGTGCCACCAGCAGAGTATTGGGCGAGCCCCAGCATTTT
>TRBD1|TRBJ1-5|TRBV28
CASRTGGQPQHF
TGTGCCAGCCGGACAGGGGGTCAGCCCCAGCATTTT
>.|TRBJ1-4|TRBV9
CASRGPGEKLFF
TGTGCCAGCAGAGGGCCCGGTGAAAAACTGTTTTTT
>.|TRBJ2-7|TRBV6-5
CASSRGSEQYF
TGTGCCAGCAGTCGGGGGAGCGAGCAGTACTTC
>TRBD2|TRBJ2-7|TRBV20-1
CSASVGGGPLSYEQYF
TGCAGTGCTAGTGTGGGCGGGGGACCTTTGAGCTACGAGCAGTACTTC
>.|TRBJ1-3|TRBV28
CASSLLPPGSSSGNTIYF
TGTGCCAGCAGTTTGCTCCCGCCAGGGTCTAGCTCTGGAAACACCATATATTTT